These 11 T cell receptor beta chains originate from one sample sequenced in a study of response to subunit inactivated influenza vaccine. TCRdb independently ran MiXCR on the RT-PCR reads; one entry per CDR3 protein. The sample includes 150,000 to 200,000 distinct CDR3 sequences, about 9.3% of them seen just once. The sequencing used non-naive T cells sorted from PBMCs, collected on the day of vaccination. These receptors were obtained from a man in his forties or fifties who received an inactivated influenza vaccine.

This clonotype was found a few times. The chain recombines TRBV29-1 with TRBJ2-5; 7 bases agree with TRBD2. The length of the CDR3 is 14 residues. V trimming: 3 bases; J trimming: 1 base; junction bases outside the gene matches: 5. CDR1 and CDR2 (germline): SQVTM, ANQGSEA. CDR3 DNA: TGCAGCGTTGAGCTAGCGGAACTCCAAGAGACCCAGTACTTC. This sequence encodes CSVELAELQETQYF. Full variable domain (outside the CDR3, taken from reference TRBV29-1 and TRBJ2-5): SAVISQKPSRDICQRGTSLTIQCQVDSQVTMMFWYRQQPGQSLTLIATANQGSEATYESGFVIDKFPISRPNLTFSTLTVSNMSPEDSSIYLCSVELAELQETQYFGPGTRLLVL.

The chain recombines TRBV20-1 with TRBJ1-1; possible D gene TRBD1, 6 bases. CDR1 and CDR2 from the germline V gene are DFQATT and SNEGSKA (reference sequence). The CDR3 length is 13 residues. V was cut by 5 bases and J by 2 bases, with 12 bases left in between. DNA of the CDR3: TGCAGTGCTGCCGGACAGACCAACACTGAAGCTTTCTTT. Amino acid sequence: CSAAGQTNTEAFF.

The table lists this clonotype with many counts. The genes are TRBV6-1 and TRBJ1-5; possible D gene TRBD1, 6 bases. V lost 6 bases and J lost 4, with 10 bases in between. CDR3 length equals 13 residues. Germline loops: CDR1 MNHNS, CDR2 SASEGT. The CDR3 nucleotides are TGTGCCAGCAGCGGACAGCAAAATCAGCCCCAGCATTTT. As protein: CASSGQQNQPQHF.

In its sample, this clonotype was seen many times. The chain is built from TRBV5-1 and TRBJ2-2; 7 nucleotides line up with TRBD2. This CDR3 contains 14 residues. Unmatched junction bases numbered 3, after V lost 1 base and J lost 6 bases. Germline V gives CDR1 SGHRS, CDR2 YFSETQ. CDR3 bases: TGCGCCAGCAGCTTGTCTCGGGGGGCCGGGGAGCTGTTTTTT. This codes for CASSLSRGAGELFF. The full variable domain, in which reference TRBV5-1 and TRBJ2-2 provide the parts outside the CDR3, is KAGVTQTPRYLIKTRGQQVTLSCSPISGHRSVSWYQQTPGQGLQFLFEYFSETQRNKGNFPGRFSGRQFSNSRSEMNVSTLELGDSALYLCASSLSRGAGELFFGEGSRLTVL.

This clonotype was seen ten or more times. This chain connects TRBV27 to TRBJ1-5; the D gene is possibly TRBD1 (5 bases). Trimming left V 7 bases short and J 10 bases short, with 17 bases between. The length of the CDR3 is 13 residues. Germline CDR1 reads MNHEY; CDR2 reads SMNVEV (reference sequence). The CDR3 loop is CASTPTWGGPQHF. The CDR3 coding sequence is TGTGCCAGCACCCCAACATGGGGCGGACCCCAGCATTTT.

This clonotype was recorded many times. The V gene is TRBV6-1, the J gene TRBJ1-3, with D uncertain. Deletions cut 10 bases from V and 1 base from J, with 17 bases between. CDR1 and CDR2 from the germline V gene are MNHNS and SASEGT. This CDR3 has 15 residues. The CDR3 here is CATPSEALSGNTIYF. The CDR3 DNA sequence: TGTGCCACCCCGTCGGAGGCCTTATCTGGAAACACCATATATTTT.

This clonotype occurred a few times. V usage is TRBV5-1 and J usage is TRBJ2-7; D possibly uses TRBD1 or TRBD2 (5 bases each). CDR3 size: 14 residues. The germline V gene has CDR1 SGHRS and CDR2 YFSETQ. Trimming cost V 2 bases and J 2 bases, with 11 bases left between them. The CDR3 loop is CASSFVGPTYEQYF. In DNA, the CDR3 is TGCGCCAGCAGCTTCGTGGGACCCACCTACGAGCAGTACTTC. Full variable domain (remainder filled in from reference TRBV5-1 and TRBJ2-7): KAGVTQTPRYLIKTRGQQVTLSCSPISGHRSVSWYQQTPGQGLQFLFEYFSETQRNKGNFPGRFSGRQFSNSRSEMNVSTLELGDSALYLCASSFVGPTYEQYFGPGTRLTVT.

There are many counts of this clonotype. The rearrangement links TRBV20-1 to TRBJ2-5; D is ambiguous. The CDR3 spans 13 residues. In germline, CDR1 is DFQATT, CDR2 SNEGSKA (reference sequence). The V and J ends lost 4 bases and 1 base respectively, with 10 bases between them. The CDR3 here is CSAIVPFQETQYF. The CDR3 nucleotides read TGCAGTGCTATTGTCCCGTTCCAAGAGACCCAGTACTTC.

This clonotype was counted ten times or more. The chain is built from TRBV7-8 and TRBJ1-5, with D hard to call. The V end was cut by 5 bases, the J end by 0 bases, with 11 bases between. CDR3 length: 15 amino acids. The germline V gene has CDR1 SGHVS and CDR2 FQNEAQ. For the CDR3, the DNA is TGTGCCAGCAGCCCCGACTCTCATAGCAATCAGCCCCAGCATTTT. Its protein is CASSPDSHSNQPQHF.

The V gene is TRBV9, the J gene TRBJ2-3; D not resolved. CDR1 and CDR2 from the germline V gene are SGDLS and YYNGEE. The CDR3 covers 14 residues. Trimming left V 2 bases short and J 6 bases short, with 13 bases between. CDR3 protein: CASSVRHSADTQYF. The CDR3 DNA follows: TGTGCCAGCAGCGTCCGACACTCGGCGGATACGCAGTATTTT.

This clonotype was counted many times. V usage is TRBV20-1 and J usage is TRBJ1-2; maybe TRBD1 (5 bases). The V gene lost 5 bases and the J gene lost 4 bases, with 14 bases spanning the gap. CDR3 length equals 13 residues. Looked up from germline, CDR1 is DFQATT and CDR2 is SNEGSKA (reference sequence). This chain's CDR3 is CSAPHGAGYGYTF. The CDR3 region has the DNA TGCAGTGCTCCCCATGGGGCGGGCTATGGCTACACCTTC.